These 7 T cell receptor beta chains came from one sample sequenced in a study of shared clonotypes between healthy human individuals. TCRdb's table, derived via immunoSEQ multiplex PCR, lists solely in-frame clones and lacks some. The repertoire holds hundreds of thousands of clones, with about 98% as singletons. Terminally differentiated effector memory CD45RA+ cells were left out of the naive CD8 fraction, which was CD45RO-negative and positively selected for CCR7. The specimen was naive CD8+ T cells sorted from blood. Every receptor here comes from a young man in good health.

The chain couples TRBV4-1 to TRBJ2-1, with D uncertain. The CDR3 spans 16 residues. Germline loops: CDR1 MGHRA, CDR2 YSYEKL. V was pared by 0 bases and J by 0 bases, with 9 bases between. The DNA for the CDR3 is TGCGCCAGCAGCCAAGAGGGGATTAGCTCCTACAATGAGCAGTTCTTC. The encoded protein is CASSQEGISSYNEQFF.

The rearrangement uses TRBV10-2 and TRBJ2-7, with TRBD2 as a possible D gene (5 bases). Germline V gene data show CDR1 as WSHSY and CDR2 as SAAADI. V was pared by 0 bases and J by 3 bases, with 12 bases between. The CDR3 has 15 amino acids. CDR3 nucleotide sequence: TGCGCCAGCAGTGAGTCCAGCGGACTGGACTACGAGCAGTACTTC. Translation: CASSESSGLDYEQYF.

V gene TRBV27 combines with J gene TRBJ2-7; TRBD1 aligns across 8 bases. This CDR3 is built from 15 residues. The junction had 9 bases not matched to a gene; V was cut back by 4 bases and J by 4 bases. CDR1 MNHEY and CDR2 SMNVEV come from the germline V gene (reference sequence). The CDR3 region has the DNA TGTGCCAGCAGTTATTCAGGGGGCGCTGGTTACGAGCAGTACTTC. Its protein product is CASSYSGGAGYEQYF.

The J gene is TRBJ2-7, the V gene TRBV11-2; unclear D gene. CDR1 and CDR2 (germline): SGHAT, FQNNGV. The CDR3 is 13 residues long. Trimming pared 3 bases from V and 2 bases from J, leaving 8 bases between. The CDR3 reads CASSLGLAYEQYF. CDR3 nucleotides: TGTGCCAGCAGCTTGGGTCTGGCCTACGAGCAGTACTTC.

J is TRBJ2-7 and V is TRBV10-3, with TRBD2 identical over 9 bases. The germline gives CDR1 ENHRY, CDR2 SYGVKD. Unmatched junction bases numbered 10, after V lost 0 bases and J lost 1 base. The CDR3 spans 18 residues. The CDR3 nucleotides read TGTGCCATCAGTGAGTCAGACGAGCTAGCGGGATTATCCTACGAGCAGTACTTC. Residues: CAISESDELAGLSYEQYF.

V and J are TRBV4-1 and TRBJ2-7; no definite D call. The CDR3 covers 15 residues. CDR1 MGHRA and CDR2 YSYEKL come from the germline V gene. V lost 2 bases and J 3 bases, leaving 14 bases between the germline ends. The CDR3 sequence is CASSQSSSDGYEQYF. CDR3 nucleotides: TGCGCCAGCAGCCAAAGTAGTTCGGATGGCTACGAGCAGTACTTC.

The chain combines TRBV27 with TRBJ2-5; D is ambiguous. This CDR3 contains 15 residues. V was clipped by 5 bases and J by 2 bases, with 15 bases between them. Germline CDR1 reads MNHEY; CDR2 reads SMNVEV (reference sequence). CDR3 DNA sequence: TGTGCCAGCAGTACTCAAGCTGGGCCACAAGAGACCCAGTACTTC. Encoded protein: CASSTQAGPQETQYF.